Listed below are T cell receptor beta chains from one sample, sequenced in a study of shared clonotypes between healthy human individuals. Sequenced by immunoSEQ multiplex PCR; TCRdb stores in-frame clones only, minus some. The sample shows about 580,000 clones, 98% of them seen only once. The sequenced material came from naive CD8+ T cells sorted from blood. Source of these receptors: a man aged 25-45 years in good health. Both conserved end residues are part of each CDR3. D genes are given only for firm matches. Only part of the rows carry a size: once, few, many, or a class if the clone is expanded.

abundance,j_gene,len,d_gene,v_gene,CDR3nt,CDR3aa
-,TRBJ2-3,17,-,TRBV15,TGTGCCACCAGCAGATTCCGAGGTCTACAACAGCGGGATACGCAGTATTTT,CATSRFRGLQQRDTQYF
once,TRBJ2-5,15,TRBD2,TRBV14,TGTGCCAGCAGCCCCGGGACTAGCGAACAAGAGACCCAGTACTTC,CASSPGTSEQETQYF
-,TRBJ2-5,13,-,TRBV2,TGTGCCATCGTAAAAGCGTCCCAAGAGACCCAGTACTTC,CAIVKASQETQYF
-,TRBJ1-4,14,-,TRBV10-3,TGTGCCATCAGTGATAGGGGGGCTAATGAAAAACTGTTTTTT,CAISDRGANEKLFF
once,TRBJ2-6,13,-,TRBV29-1,TGCAGCGTTTACTTCGGGGGGGCCAACGTCCTGACTTTC,CSVYFGGANVLTF
-,TRBJ2-2,11,-,TRBV9,TGTGCCAGCAGCGTCTCCGGGGAGCTGTTTTTT,CASSVSGELFF
-,TRBJ2-7,12,TRBD2,TRBV9,TGTGCCAGCAGCGGGACTAGCTACGAGCAGTACTTC,CASSGTSYEQYF
-,TRBJ2-1,13,-,TRBV7-9,TGTGCCAGCAGCTTATATCCCGACAATGAGCAGTTCTTC,CASSLYPDNEQFF
-,TRBJ2-7,13,-,TRBV5-6,TGTGCCAGCAGTCCCGTAAGGGCCTACGAGCAGTACTTC,CASSPVRAYEQYF
-,TRBJ2-1,18,TRBD2,TRBV5-1,TGCGCCAGCAGCTTGTACTCTAGCGGAACCTTTCGCTACAATGAGCAGTTCTTC,CASSLYSSGTFRYNEQFF
-,TRBJ2-7,13,TRBD2,TRBV30,TGTGCCTGGAGGGGGCGGGGGACCTACGAGCAGTACTTC,CAWRGRGTYEQYF
once,TRBJ2-1,17,TRBD2,TRBV5-1,TGCGCCAGCAGCGAAAGACTAGCGGGAGGATCCTACAATGAGCAGTTCTTC,CASSERLAGGSYNEQFF
-,TRBJ2-2,15,-,TRBV28,TGTGCCAGCAGTTCTAGCTCCTTCCTAACCGGGGAGCTGTTTTTT,CASSSSSFLTGELFF
-,TRBJ2-1,15,-,TRBV9,TGTGCCAGCAGCGTAGAATCAAGGCCCGACAATGAGCAGTTCTTC,CASSVESRPDNEQFF
-,TRBJ2-7,16,-,TRBV5-4,TGTGCCAGCAGCTTGAATCTGGGGGGCGAAGACTACGAGCAGTACTTC,CASSLNLGGEDYEQYF
-,TRBJ2-7,16,TRBD2,TRBV7-2,TGTGCCAGCAGCTTAGCGCGAAGCGGGAGAGATCGCGAGCAGTACTTC,CASSLARSGRDREQYF
-,TRBJ2-5,13,-,TRBV27,TGTGCCAGCAGTTTGGGTAGTACCGAGACCCAGTACTTC,CASSLGSTETQYF
-,TRBJ2-1,15,-,TRBV5-1,TGCGCCAGCAGCTTCGCGGGATTCCCCTACAATGAGCAGTTCTTC,CASSFAGFPYNEQFF
-,TRBJ1-1,12,-,TRBV13,TGTGCCAGCAGGGCAGAGGGGGCTGAAGCTTTCTTT,CASRAEGAEAFF
once,TRBJ2-7,14,-,TRBV5-1,TGCGCCAGCAGCTTGGAGGCAGGGGCCTACGAGCAGTACTTC,CASSLEAGAYEQYF
-,TRBJ1-1,13,TRBD1,TRBV2,TGTGCCAGCAGGGAGTGGACAGGGGGAGTAGCTTTCTTT,CASREWTGGVAFF
-,TRBJ2-7,15,TRBD1,TRBV5-1,TGCGCCAGCAGCTTGGACGGGACAGGGTATTACGAGCAGTACTTC,CASSLDGTGYYEQYF
-,TRBJ1-1,14,-,TRBV7-9,TGTGCCAGCAGCTCAACCCTGATTAACACTGAAGCTTTCTTT,CASSSTLINTEAFF
-,TRBJ1-1,17,-,TRBV6-4,TGTGCCAGCAGTGACTCGATATCGGACATTTTGAACACTGAAGCTTTCTTT,CASSDSISDILNTEAFF
-,TRBJ2-3,16,-,TRBV9,TGTGCCAGCAGTGACGGGAATACCTATAGCACAGATACGCAGTATTTT,CASSDGNTYSTDTQYF
-,TRBJ2-7,11,-,TRBV2,TGTGCCAGCCGGGGCGCCTACGAGCAGTACTTC,CASRGAYEQYF
-,TRBJ2-7,13,-,TRBV7-8,TGTGCCAGCAGCGTTAGGGGGGCCTACGAGCAGTACTTC,CASSVRGAYEQYF
-,TRBJ1-1,14,-,TRBV6-5,TGTGCCAGCAGTTACTCGGGACGGCACACTGAAGCTTTCTTT,CASSYSGRHTEAFF
-,TRBJ2-1,15,TRBD1,TRBV19,TGTGCCAGTAGCGCCGCCGCCAGGGGGCTGAATGAGCAGTTCTTC,CASSAAARGLNEQFF
-,TRBJ2-2,16,-,TRBV5-6,TGTGCCAGCAGCTTGACTCAAATCTGGGACACCGGGGAGCTGTTTTTT,CASSLTQIWDTGELFF
-,TRBJ2-7,14,-,TRBV2,TGTGCCAGCATGAGGTCGGGGGCCCTTTACGAGCAGTACTTC,CASMRSGALYEQYF
-,TRBJ2-1,14,-,TRBV7-9,TGTGCCAGCCGCATCAGCGGGTCGGACAATGAGCAGTTCTTC,CASRISGSDNEQFF
-,TRBJ2-2,19,TRBD2,TRBV10-1,TGCGCCAGCAGTGAGTCGCTGGAACTAGCGGGAAGGTCCACCGGGGAGCTGTTTTTT,CASSESLELAGRSTGELFF
once,TRBJ2-1,16,-,TRBV4-3,TGCGCCAGCAGCCAAGTTTGGGGGGACCCCCACAATGAGCAGTTCTTC,CASSQVWGDPHNEQFF
-,TRBJ1-1,15,TRBD1,TRBV19,TGTGCCAGTACCCTCGACAGGGGCTTGTTCACTGAAGCTTTCTTT,CASTLDRGLFTEAFF
-,TRBJ1-1,14,-,TRBV7-9,TGTGCCAGCAGCCAAACTGGGGTGAACACTGAAGCTTTCTTT,CASSQTGVNTEAFF
-,TRBJ1-2,13,-,TRBV5-4,TGTGCCAGCAGCTTCAGGATGGGGTATGGCTACACCTTC,CASSFRMGYGYTF
once,TRBJ1-5,15,-,TRBV2,TGTGCCAGCAGGACTTGGGATAGGGGCAATCAGCCCCAGCATTTT,CASRTWDRGNQPQHF
-,TRBJ2-7,14,TRBD2,TRBV29-1,TGCAGCGTTGAAGCAACTAGCGGGAGATACGAGCAGTACTTC,CSVEATSGRYEQYF
-,TRBJ2-3,14,TRBD2,TRBV9,TGTGCCAGCAGCGACACAGCGGGAGCAGATACGCAGTATTTT,CASSDTAGADTQYF
-,TRBJ2-1,16,TRBD2,TRBV14,TGTGCCAGCAGCCCCCAGACTAGCGGGAGTTCGAATGAGCAGTTCTTC,CASSPQTSGSSNEQFF
-,TRBJ2-7,13,-,TRBV5-1,TGCGCCAGCAGCTTGGGTCATCCCTACGAGCAGTACTTC,CASSLGHPYEQYF
-,TRBJ2-1,15,TRBD2,TRBV5-1,TGCGCCAGCAGCTTAGGACTAGCGGGAGAGGCTGAGCAGTTCTTC,CASSLGLAGEAEQFF
-,TRBJ2-7,14,TRBD2,TRBV2,TGTGCCAGCAGTGTAGCGGGGATCTCCTACGAGCAGTACTTC,CASSVAGISYEQYF
-,TRBJ2-1,15,TRBD1,TRBV11-3,TGTGCCAGCAGCTTAAGGGGGCGATTAGTCGATGAGCAGTTCTTC,CASSLRGRLVDEQFF
-,TRBJ2-7,12,-,TRBV19,TGTGCCAGTAACTCAGGAAACGGCGAGCAGTACTTC,CASNSGNGEQYF
-,TRBJ1-1,15,TRBD1,TRBV7-8,TGTGCCAGCAGCAACCAGGGGGCGGCGGGCACTGAAGCTTTCTTT,CASSNQGAAGTEAFF